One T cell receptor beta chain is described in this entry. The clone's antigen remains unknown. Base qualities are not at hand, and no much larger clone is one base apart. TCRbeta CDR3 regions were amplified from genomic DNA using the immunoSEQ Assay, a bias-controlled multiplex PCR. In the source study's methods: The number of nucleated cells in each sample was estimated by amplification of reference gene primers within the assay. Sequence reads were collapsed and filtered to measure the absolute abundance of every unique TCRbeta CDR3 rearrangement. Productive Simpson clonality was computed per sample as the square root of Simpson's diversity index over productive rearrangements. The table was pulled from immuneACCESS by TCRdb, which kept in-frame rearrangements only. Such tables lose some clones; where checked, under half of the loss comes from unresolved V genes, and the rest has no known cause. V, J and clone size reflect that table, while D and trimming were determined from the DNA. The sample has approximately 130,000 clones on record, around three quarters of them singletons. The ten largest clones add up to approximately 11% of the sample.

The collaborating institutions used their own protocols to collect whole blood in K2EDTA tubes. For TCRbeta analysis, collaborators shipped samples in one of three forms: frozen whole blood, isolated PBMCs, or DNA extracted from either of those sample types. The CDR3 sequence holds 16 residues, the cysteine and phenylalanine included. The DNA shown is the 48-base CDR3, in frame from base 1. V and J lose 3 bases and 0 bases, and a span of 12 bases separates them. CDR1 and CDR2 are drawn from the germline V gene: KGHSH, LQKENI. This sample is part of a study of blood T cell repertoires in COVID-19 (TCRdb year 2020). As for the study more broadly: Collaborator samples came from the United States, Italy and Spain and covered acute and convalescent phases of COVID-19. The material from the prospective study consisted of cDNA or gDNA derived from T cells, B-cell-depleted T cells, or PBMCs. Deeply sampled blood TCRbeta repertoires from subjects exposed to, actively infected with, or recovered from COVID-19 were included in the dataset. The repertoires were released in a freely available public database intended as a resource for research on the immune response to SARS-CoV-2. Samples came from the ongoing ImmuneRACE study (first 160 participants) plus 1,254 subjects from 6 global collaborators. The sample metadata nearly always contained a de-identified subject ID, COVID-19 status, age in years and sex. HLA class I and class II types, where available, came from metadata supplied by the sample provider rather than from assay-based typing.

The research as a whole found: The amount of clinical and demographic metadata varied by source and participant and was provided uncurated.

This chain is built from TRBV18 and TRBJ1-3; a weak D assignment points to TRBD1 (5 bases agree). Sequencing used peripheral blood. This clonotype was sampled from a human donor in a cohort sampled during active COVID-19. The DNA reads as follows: TGTGCCAGCTCACCGGTTGGACAAAGCTCTGGAAACACCATATATTTT. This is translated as CASSPVGQSSGNTIYF.